Listed below are T cell receptor beta chains from one sample, sequenced in a study of blood T cell repertoires in COVID-19. This table comes from immunoSEQ multiplex PCR, and its TCRdb copy is limited to in-frame clones, with some not included. The sample shows approximately 190,000 clones, over 80% of them seen only once. Sequenced input: peripheral blood. These receptors all come from a woman aged 55-70 years with COVID-19, enrolled during active disease. CDR3s include the opening cysteine and the closing phenylalanine or tryptophan. D genes are given only for firm matches. Rows give clone size only sometimes, using once, few, many, or a class for an expanded clone.

D gene: -; clone size: -; V gene: TRBV10-2; J gene: TRBJ2-1; CDR3 protein: CASSGLGESSYNEQFF; CDR3 DNA: TGCGCCAGCAGTGGACTAGGGGAGAGCTCCTACAATGAGCAGTTCTTC
D gene: -; clone size: -; V gene: TRBV5-1; J gene: TRBJ2-1; CDR3 protein: CASPGEFF; CDR3 DNA: TGCGCCAGCCCGGGTGAGTTCTTC
D gene: -; clone size: -; V gene: TRBV5-4; J gene: TRBJ2-1; CDR3 protein: CASSRPAGLSYNEQFF; CDR3 DNA: TGTGCCAGCAGCCGGCCGGCGGGACTCTCCTACAATGAGCAGTTCTTC
D gene: -; clone size: -; V gene: TRBV11-2; J gene: TRBJ2-1; CDR3 protein: CASSLDIGPGLNEQFF; CDR3 DNA: TGTGCCAGCAGCTTAGATATCGGTCCAGGGCTCAATGAGCAGTTCTTC
D gene: -; clone size: -; V gene: TRBV12-3/TRBV12-4; J gene: TRBJ1-1; CDR3 protein: CASSLGVNTEAFF; CDR3 DNA: TGTGCCAGCAGTTTGGGAGTGAACACTGAAGCTTTCTTT
D gene: -; clone size: -; V gene: TRBV28; J gene: TRBJ1-2; CDR3 protein: CASSSPGLSIQNYGYTF; CDR3 DNA: TGTGCCAGCAGTTCACCGGGACTTAGTATACAAAACTATGGCTACACCTTC
D gene: TRBD2; clone size: few; V gene: TRBV14; J gene: TRBJ2-1; CDR3 protein: CASSQDWVRGLAGGGGFF; CDR3 DNA: TGTGCCAGCAGCCAAGATTGGGTTCGGGGACTAGCGGGAGGCGGGGGGTTCTTC
D gene: -; clone size: -; V gene: TRBV6-1; J gene: TRBJ1-4; CDR3 protein: CASSDGGGNEKLFF; CDR3 DNA: TGTGCCAGCAGTGATGGGGGGGGAAATGAAAAACTGTTTTTT
D gene: -; clone size: -; V gene: TRBV7-3; J gene: TRBJ2-2; CDR3 protein: CASSSGVTGELFF; CDR3 DNA: TGTGCCAGCAGCTCCGGGGTAACCGGGGAGCTGTTTTTT
D gene: TRBD2; clone size: few; V gene: TRBV7-9; J gene: TRBJ2-3; CDR3 protein: CASSLESPLLAGGPDTQYF; CDR3 DNA: TGTGCCAGCAGCTTAGAGTCCCCACTACTAGCGGGAGGGCCGGATACGCAGTATTTT
D gene: -; clone size: -; V gene: TRBV9; J gene: TRBJ1-6; CDR3 protein: CASSARLNNSPLHF; CDR3 DNA: TGTGCCAGCAGCGCCCGTTTAAATAATTCACCCCTCCACTTT
D gene: -; clone size: -; V gene: TRBV2; J gene: TRBJ1-2; CDR3 protein: CASSGPSGVNYGYTF; CDR3 DNA: TGTGCCAGCAGTGGGCCCTCCGGGGTTAACTATGGCTACACCTTC
D gene: -; clone size: -; V gene: TRBV19; J gene: TRBJ1-5; CDR3 protein: CASSRANQPQHF; CDR3 DNA: TGTGCCAGTAGCAGGGCCAATCAGCCCCAGCATTTT
D gene: -; clone size: few; V gene: TRBV28; J gene: TRBJ1-1; CDR3 protein: CASSSDSITEAFF; CDR3 DNA: TGTGCCAGCAGCAGTGACAGTATCACTGAAGCTTTCTTT
D gene: TRBD1; clone size: -; V gene: TRBV7-9; J gene: TRBJ1-3; CDR3 protein: CASSYGQGRNTIYF; CDR3 DNA: TGTGCCAGCAGCTACGGACAGGGGAGAAACACCATATATTTT
D gene: TRBD1; clone size: -; V gene: TRBV5-6; J gene: TRBJ1-4; CDR3 protein: CASSKPGQSNEKLFF; CDR3 DNA: TGTGCCAGCAGCAAGCCGGGACAGTCGAATGAAAAACTGTTTTTT
D gene: -; clone size: -; V gene: TRBV2; J gene: TRBJ1-4; CDR3 protein: CASSYTEKLFF; CDR3 DNA: TGTGCCAGCAGTTACACCGAAAAACTGTTTTTT
D gene: TRBD1; clone size: -; V gene: TRBV5-1; J gene: TRBJ1-6; CDR3 protein: CASSLAGRAGGNSPLHF; CDR3 DNA: TGCGCCAGCAGCTTGGCCGGCAGGGCAGGGGGTAATTCACCCCTCCACTTT
D gene: -; clone size: many; V gene: TRBV28; J gene: TRBJ1-5; CDR3 protein: CASSSPPGNQPQHF; CDR3 DNA: TGTGCCAGCAGTTCCCCCCCCGGCAATCAGCCCCAGCATTTT
D gene: TRBD1; clone size: -; V gene: TRBV19; J gene: TRBJ1-1; CDR3 protein: CASRTNRGLTEAFF; CDR3 DNA: TGTGCCAGTAGGACGAACAGGGGGCTTACTGAAGCTTTCTTT
D gene: TRBD2; clone size: -; V gene: TRBV7-9; J gene: TRBJ2-1; CDR3 protein: CASSLVGREAKFF; CDR3 DNA: TGTGCCAGCAGCTTAGTGGGGCGGGAGGCCAAGTTCTTC
D gene: -; clone size: -; V gene: TRBV7-2; J gene: TRBJ2-3; CDR3 protein: CASSSYTDTQYF; CDR3 DNA: TGTGCCAGCAGCTCCTATACAGATACGCAGTATTTT
D gene: -; clone size: -; V gene: TRBV11-3; J gene: TRBJ2-2; CDR3 protein: CASSSGGSSNTGELFF; CDR3 DNA: TGTGCCAGCAGCTCCGGAGGAAGCTCGAACACCGGGGAGCTGTTTTTT
D gene: -; clone size: -; V gene: TRBV28; J gene: TRBJ1-5; CDR3 protein: CASSPPGRANQPQHF; CDR3 DNA: TGTGCCAGCAGTCCACCCGGGAGGGCCAATCAGCCCCAGCATTTT
D gene: -; clone size: -; V gene: TRBV6-5; J gene: TRBJ2-1; CDR3 protein: CASSPRVYPDNEQFF; CDR3 DNA: TGTGCCAGCAGTCCCCGGGTCTATCCCGACAATGAGCAGTTCTTC
D gene: -; clone size: -; V gene: TRBV5-4; J gene: TRBJ1-1; CDR3 protein: CASSPERLNTEAFF; CDR3 DNA: TGTGCCAGCAGCCCAGAGCGGTTGAACACTGAAGCTTTCTTT
D gene: -; clone size: -; V gene: TRBV14; J gene: TRBJ2-2; CDR3 protein: CASSVARRTGELFF; CDR3 DNA: TGTGCCAGCAGTGTGGCTAGGAGGACCGGGGAGCTGTTTTTT
D gene: -; clone size: few; V gene: TRBV7-4; J gene: TRBJ2-7; CDR3 protein: CASYLGGDTYEQYF; CDR3 DNA: TGTGCCAGCTATTTAGGGGGTGACACCTACGAGCAGTACTTC
D gene: -; clone size: few; V gene: TRBV7-4; J gene: TRBJ2-1; CDR3 protein: CASSSTGGPTYNEQFF; CDR3 DNA: TGTGCCAGCAGCTCTACCGGGGGACCCACCTACAATGAGCAGTTCTTC
D gene: TRBD1; clone size: -; V gene: TRBV18; J gene: TRBJ2-5; CDR3 protein: CASSPRQGMIETQYF; CDR3 DNA: TGTGCCAGCTCACCACGACAGGGGATGATAGAGACCCAGTACTTC
D gene: -; clone size: -; V gene: TRBV28; J gene: TRBJ1-1; CDR3 protein: CASRTRTAEAFF; CDR3 DNA: TGTGCCAGCAGAACCCGGACAGCAGAAGCTTTCTTT
D gene: TRBD1; clone size: -; V gene: TRBV14; J gene: TRBJ1-5; CDR3 protein: CASSQDPGGRQGDNQPQHF; CDR3 DNA: TGTGCCAGCAGCCAAGATCCAGGGGGTCGACAGGGAGACAATCAGCCCCAGCATTTT
D gene: -; clone size: -; V gene: TRBV6-1; J gene: TRBJ1-6; CDR3 protein: CASSDQEGSPLHF; CDR3 DNA: TGTGCCAGCAGTGATCAAGAGGGCTCACCCCTCCACTTT
D gene: TRBD1; clone size: once; V gene: TRBV27; J gene: TRBJ1-1; CDR3 protein: CASSLGTGMNTEAFF; CDR3 DNA: TGTGCCAGCAGTCTAGGGACAGGTATGAACACTGAAGCTTTCTTT
D gene: -; clone size: -; V gene: TRBV28; J gene: TRBJ1-5; CDR3 protein: CASSLDSPAWGQPQHF; CDR3 DNA: TGTGCCAGCAGTCTCGACAGTCCTGCTTGGGGTCAGCCCCAGCATTTT
D gene: TRBD2; clone size: -; V gene: TRBV27; J gene: TRBJ2-5; CDR3 protein: CASSLRWTSGRKRETQYF; CDR3 DNA: TGTGCCAGCAGTTTACGATGGACTAGCGGGAGGAAACGAGAGACCCAGTACTTC
D gene: -; clone size: -; V gene: TRBV3-1/TRBV3-2; J gene: TRBJ1-2; CDR3 protein: CASSQVQGESYGYTF; CDR3 DNA: TGTGCCAGCAGCCAAGTACAGGGAGAGAGCTATGGCTACACCTTC
D gene: TRBD2; clone size: -; V gene: TRBV11-1; J gene: TRBJ2-2; CDR3 protein: CASSLNPGGPAGELFF; CDR3 DNA: TGTGCCAGCAGCTTAAACCCGGGAGGTCCCGCCGGGGAGCTGTTTTTT
D gene: -; clone size: -; V gene: TRBV19; J gene: TRBJ1-5; CDR3 protein: CASISVAGNQPQHF; CDR3 DNA: TGTGCCAGTATATCAGTGGCAGGGAATCAGCCCCAGCATTTT
D gene: -; clone size: -; V gene: TRBV29-1; J gene: TRBJ1-3; CDR3 protein: CSVQGAGNTIYF; CDR3 DNA: TGCAGCGTTCAGGGTGCTGGAAACACCATATATTTT
D gene: -; clone size: -; V gene: TRBV5-1; J gene: TRBJ2-4; CDR3 protein: CASSLGTDPYIQYF; CDR3 DNA: TGCGCCAGCAGCTTGGGGACAGACCCTTACATTCAGTACTTC
D gene: -; clone size: -; V gene: TRBV7-6; J gene: TRBJ1-3; CDR3 protein: CASSLGTFSSGNTIYF; CDR3 DNA: TGTGCCAGCAGCTTAGGGACTTTCAGCTCTGGAAACACCATATATTTT
D gene: TRBD2; clone size: few; V gene: TRBV7-2; J gene: TRBJ2-3; CDR3 protein: CASNPQPLLAGAPTDTQYF; CDR3 DNA: TGTGCCAGCAACCCGCAGCCCCTCCTAGCGGGGGCCCCCACAGATACGCAGTATTTT
D gene: TRBD1; clone size: -; V gene: TRBV5-8; J gene: TRBJ2-6; CDR3 protein: CASSLAWTGGRAGANVLTF; CDR3 DNA: TGTGCCAGCAGCTTGGCCTGGACAGGGGGCAGAGCTGGGGCCAACGTCCTGACTTTC
D gene: -; clone size: -; V gene: TRBV5-6; J gene: TRBJ2-3; CDR3 protein: CASSLFLRGYGSTDTQYF; CDR3 DNA: TGTGCCAGCAGCTTGTTTTTGAGGGGGTACGGGAGCACAGATACGCAGTATTTT
D gene: -; clone size: -; V gene: TRBV6-1; J gene: TRBJ1-3; CDR3 protein: CASSESGTSGNTIYF; CDR3 DNA: TGTGCCAGCAGTGAATCCGGGACTTCTGGAAACACCATATATTTT
D gene: -; clone size: few; V gene: TRBV18; J gene: TRBJ1-1; CDR3 protein: CASSPRENTEAFF; CDR3 DNA: TGTGCCAGCTCACCGCGGGAAAACACTGAAGCTTTCTTT
D gene: -; clone size: -; V gene: TRBV7-9; J gene: TRBJ1-1; CDR3 protein: CASIVYRDTEAFF; CDR3 DNA: TGTGCCAGCATCGTATACAGGGACACTGAAGCTTTCTTT
D gene: -; clone size: -; V gene: TRBV2; J gene: TRBJ2-5; CDR3 protein: CASSEARTEETQYF; CDR3 DNA: TGTGCCAGCAGTGAAGCGAGGACAGAAGAGACCCAGTACTTC
D gene: TRBD1; clone size: -; V gene: TRBV19; J gene: TRBJ2-1; CDR3 protein: CATTRTGYREQFF; CDR3 DNA: TGTGCCACCACCAGGACAGGGTATAGGGAGCAGTTCTTC
D gene: -; clone size: -; V gene: TRBV5-1; J gene: TRBJ2-1; CDR3 protein: CASSLEVQRRRLYNEQFF; CDR3 DNA: TGCGCCAGCAGCTTGGAAGTTCAGCGGCGTCGACTTTACAATGAGCAGTTCTTC
D gene: TRBD1; clone size: -; V gene: TRBV7-3; J gene: TRBJ1-2; CDR3 protein: CASSPRGPWELGYGYTF; CDR3 DNA: TGTGCCAGCAGCCCCAGGGGGCCTTGGGAACTCGGCTATGGCTACACCTTC
D gene: TRBD1; clone size: -; V gene: TRBV5-8; J gene: TRBJ1-2; CDR3 protein: CASSFDAGQINYGYTF; CDR3 DNA: TGTGCCAGCAGCTTTGACGCGGGACAGATTAACTATGGCTACACCTTC
D gene: TRBD1; clone size: once; V gene: TRBV5-1; J gene: TRBJ2-1; CDR3 protein: CASSLGTGGRYNEQFF; CDR3 DNA: TGCGCCAGCAGCTTGGGGACAGGGGGTAGGTACAATGAGCAGTTCTTC
D gene: -; clone size: -; V gene: TRBV2; J gene: TRBJ1-6; CDR3 protein: CASNTEQNSPLHF; CDR3 DNA: TGTGCCAGCAATACAGAGCAGAATTCACCCCTCCACTTT
D gene: -; clone size: -; V gene: TRBV6-6; J gene: TRBJ1-1; CDR3 protein: CASRDSTGAEAFF; CDR3 DNA: TGTGCCAGCAGAGACTCCACCGGGGCTGAAGCTTTCTTT
D gene: TRBD1; clone size: -; V gene: TRBV28; J gene: TRBJ2-5; CDR3 protein: CASSSTGGVPSETQYF; CDR3 DNA: TGTGCCAGCAGTTCGACAGGGGGTGTACCTTCAGAGACCCAGTACTTC
D gene: TRBD2; clone size: -; V gene: TRBV4-1; J gene: TRBJ2-5; CDR3 protein: CASSPLVTGGETQYF; CDR3 DNA: TGCGCCAGCAGCCCCCTTGTAACGGGGGGGGAGACCCAGTACTTC
D gene: -; clone size: -; V gene: TRBV11-1; J gene: TRBJ2-1; CDR3 protein: CASSSNRDEQFF; CDR3 DNA: TGTGCCAGCAGCTCTAACAGGGACGAGCAGTTCTTC
D gene: -; clone size: few; V gene: TRBV19; J gene: TRBJ2-1; CDR3 protein: CASSIRGQGVYNEQFF; CDR3 DNA: TGTGCCAGTAGTATCCGTGGCCAGGGCGTTTACAATGAGCAGTTCTTC